What follows are 10 T cell receptor beta chains derived from one specimen sequenced in a study of PD-1 blockade in classical Hodgkin lymphoma. Sequenced by immunoSEQ multiplex PCR; TCRdb stores in-frame clones only, minus some. The sample yields 66,000 or so clones, roughly two thirds seen once. Relapses following autologous stem cell transplantation were seen in all patients, with brentuximab vedotin exposure varying. This sample comprised peripheral blood mononuclear cells (PBMCs), obtained before the second cycle of nivolumab. All receptors derive from a human donor with classical Hodgkin lymphoma.

This clone was found a few times. This chain joins TRBV29-1 and TRBJ1-1; D perhaps matches TRBD1 (6 bases). The CDR3 spans 12 residues. The germline V and J ends were trimmed by 6 bases and 7 bases, with 15 bases remaining between them. CDR1 is SQVTM and CDR2 is ANQGSEA in the germline V gene. The CDR3 region is CSVDPRTDEAFF. The CDR3 nucleotides read TGCAGCGTAGATCCTAGGACAGATGAAGCTTTCTTT.

The chain has TRBV5-1 and TRBJ2-1; 9 nucleotides match TRBD1. Germline loops: CDR1 SGHRS, CDR2 YFSETQ. V lost 5 bases, J lost 9 bases, and 15 bases stayed unmatched. This CDR3 has 16 amino acids. The CDR3 DNA reads as TGCGCCAGCAGGAGGGATCCCGGGACAGGGAGTGGTGAGCAGTTCTTC. Amino acids: CASRRDPGTGSGEQFF.

This clone occurred once. The V call is TRBV29-1, the J call TRBJ2-2; tentatively, D is TRBD1 (6 bases). The V end lost 6 bases, the J end lost 6 bases, and 8 bases lay between the germline ends. Per the germline V gene, CDR1 is SQVTM and CDR2 is ANQGSEA. CDR3 length: 11 amino acids. The CDR3 DNA reads as TGCAGCGTAGGGGGTTCCGGGGAGCTGTTTTTT. Translating gives CSVGGSGELFF.

The rearrangement joins TRBV2 to TRBJ2-5; tentative D call: TRBD1 (5 bases). Trimming removed 5 bases from V and 4 bases from J, with 14 bases in between. CDR1 is SNHLY, CDR2 FYNNEI, per germline. The CDR3 consists of 14 residues. The CDR3 nucleotides are TGTGCCAGCAGTAGGGGTGGGCCCCTAGAGACCCAGTACTTC. This sequence encodes CASSRGGPLETQYF. The full variable domain, rest sourced from reference TRBV2 and TRBJ2-5, is EPEVTQTPSHQVTQMGQEVILRCVPISNHLYFYWYRQILGQKVEFLVSFYNNEISEKSEIFDDQFSVERPDGSNFTLKIRSTKLEDSAMYFCASSRGGPLETQYFGPGTRLLVL.

This chain uses TRBV6-5 with TRBJ1-2, with a possible D match to TRBD1 (5 bases). V lost 4 bases and J lost 5, with 11 bases in between. CDR1 is MNHEY, CDR2 SVGAGI, per germline. This CDR3 is 13 amino acids long. CDR3 sequence: CASSLGVRYGYTF. CDR3 coding DNA: TGTGCCAGCAGTTTAGGGGTCAGATATGGCTACACCTTC.

This clone was counted between two and nine times. The J gene is TRBJ1-2, the V gene TRBV7-3; D gene ambiguous. The length of the CDR3 is 13 residues. Germline V lookup: CDR1 SGHTA, CDR2 FQGTGA. Trimming took 5 bases from V and 4 from J, leaving 11 bases between them. The CDR3 sequence: CASSPSVGYGYTF. In nucleotides, the CDR3 is TGTGCCAGCAGCCCATCCGTCGGCTATGGCTACACCTTC.

V usage is TRBV18 and J usage is TRBJ2-3; D gene ambiguous. CDR1 and CDR2 (germline): KGHSH, LQKENI. Between the trimmed V and J ends, which lost 2 bases and 4 bases, there was a span of 7 bases. CDR3 length: 13 residues. The CDR3 sequence: CASSPIGADTQYF. DNA of the CDR3: TGTGCCAGCTCACCAATCGGCGCAGATACGCAGTATTTT.

With respect to this clone: Other DNA sequences in the sample encode the same CDR3. This chain joins TRBV2 and TRBJ2-7, with 7 bases identical to TRBD1. The CDR3 spans 14 residues. J was trimmed by 0 bases and V by 10 bases; bases with no gene match: 9. The V gene's germline CDR1 is SNHLY and CDR2 FYNNEI. This chain's CDR3 is CATRGQAISYEQYF. CDR3 coding DNA: TGTGCCACCCGAGGACAGGCGATCTCCTACGAGCAGTACTTC.

The rearrangement joins TRBV18 to TRBJ1-1, with 8 bases fitting TRBD1. Per germline, CDR1 KGHSH and CDR2 LQKENI. The V segment lost 3 bases and the J segment 1 base; nucleotides outside the gene matches: 7. The CDR3 length is 16 residues. The CDR3 is CASSPIGQGQNTEAFF. The CDR3 bases are TGTGCCAGCTCACCTATAGGACAGGGCCAGAACACTGAAGCTTTCTTT.

This clone was seen a single time. An end of the junction does not agree with germline; a read error may underlie this. This rearrangement joins TRBV9 to TRBJ2-7, with 7 nucleotides matching TRBD1. The CDR3 totals 16 residues. Germline V gene lookup returns CDR1 SGDLS and CDR2 YYNGEE. CDR3 in amino acids: CARSPSGTESSYEQYF. CDR3 in DNA: TGTGCCCGCAGCCCCTCCGGGACAGAGAGCTCCTACGAGCAGTACTTC.